A selection of T cell receptor beta chains follows, all from one sample in a study of shared clonotypes between healthy human individuals. Data came from immunoSEQ multiplex PCR; TCRdb stores just in-frame clones and leaves some out. The profile covers 550,000 to 850,000 clones, with roughly 72% appearing a single time and over 1.5% taken by the ten largest. Specimen: memory CD4+ T cells sorted from blood. These receptors were taken from a woman aged 30 to 39 in good health. The CDR3 runs from the conserved cysteine through the conserved F or W. Size tells how often a clone was seen (once, few, many) or the class of an expanded clone, and some rows leave it out.

size	J	V	CDR3
once	TRBJ2-1	TRBV6-5	CASSRTSGSPGGQFF
.	TRBJ2-1	TRBV25-1	CASSETGEQFF
once	TRBJ2-1	TRBV19	CASVNDGGVLTEQFF
.	TRBJ2-6	TRBV19	CASSTTGGTGANVLTF
.	TRBJ1-4	TRBV7-9	CASSLSVGEKLFF
.	TRBJ2-7	TRBV28	CASSLRDRGSYEQYF
.	TRBJ1-5	TRBV6-5	CASSSGQGSQPQHF
.	TRBJ2-2	TRBV6-5	CASSGQGLNTGELFF
few	TRBJ2-7	TRBV7-2	CASSTYERTYEQYF
.	TRBJ1-4	TRBV7-9	CASSLAWSFEKLFF
.	TRBJ1-1	TRBV5-5	CASSLDMPRGRPVNTEAFF
.	TRBJ2-6	TRBV6-6	CASSFQGTGANVLTF
once	TRBJ1-3	TRBV5-1	CASSTGGVGNTIYF
once	TRBJ2-7	TRBV28	CASSSEGPISYEQYF
.	TRBJ2-1	TRBV28	CASSLVGVEQFF
few	TRBJ1-5	TRBV6-5	CASSYSGVFNQPQHF
.	TRBJ2-2	TRBV19	CASSKTDRRQNTGELFF
.	TRBJ2-5	TRBV7-2	CASSSWEGRETQYF
.	TRBJ1-2	TRBV5-6	CASSPLDSLYGYTF
.	TRBJ1-2	TRBV19	CASSIDGQSSYGYTF
.	TRBJ2-3	TRBV18	CASSPSVSVASDTQYF
.	TRBJ1-3	TRBV2	CASRPEGMAGNTIYF
.	TRBJ1-2	TRBV18	CASSLYRGYSAEGYTF
.	TRBJ2-2	TRBV7-6	CASSLEVSGAGELFF
.	TRBJ1-1	TRBV7-9	CASSLGHNTEAFF